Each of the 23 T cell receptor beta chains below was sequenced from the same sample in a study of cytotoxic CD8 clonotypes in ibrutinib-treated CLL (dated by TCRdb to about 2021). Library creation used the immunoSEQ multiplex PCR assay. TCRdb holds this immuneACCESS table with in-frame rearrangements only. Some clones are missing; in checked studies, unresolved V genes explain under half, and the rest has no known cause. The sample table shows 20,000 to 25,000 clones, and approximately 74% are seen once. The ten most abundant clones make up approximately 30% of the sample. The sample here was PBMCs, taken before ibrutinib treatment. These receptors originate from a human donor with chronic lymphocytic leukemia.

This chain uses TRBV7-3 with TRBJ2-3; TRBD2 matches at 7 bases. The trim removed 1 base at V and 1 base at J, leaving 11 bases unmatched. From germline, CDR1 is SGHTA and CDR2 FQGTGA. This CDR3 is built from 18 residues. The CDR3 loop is CASSLSGPAGRGTDTQYF. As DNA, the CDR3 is TGTGCCAGCAGCTTAAGCGGGCCAGCGGGACGTGGCACAGATACGCAGTATTTT.

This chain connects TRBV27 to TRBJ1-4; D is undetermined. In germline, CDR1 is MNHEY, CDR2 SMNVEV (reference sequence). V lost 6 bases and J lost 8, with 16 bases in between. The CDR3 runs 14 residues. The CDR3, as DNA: TGTGCCAGCAGCCCCCTAGGCCGGCGGGAAAAACTGTTTTTT. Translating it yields CASSPLGRREKLFF.

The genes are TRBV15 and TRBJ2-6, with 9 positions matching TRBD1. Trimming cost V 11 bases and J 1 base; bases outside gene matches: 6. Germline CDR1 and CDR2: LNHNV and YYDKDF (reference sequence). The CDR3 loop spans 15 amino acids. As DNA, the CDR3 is TGTGCCGCTTACGACAGGGGGTCTGGGGCCAACGTCCTGACTTTC. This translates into CAAYDRGSGANVLTF.

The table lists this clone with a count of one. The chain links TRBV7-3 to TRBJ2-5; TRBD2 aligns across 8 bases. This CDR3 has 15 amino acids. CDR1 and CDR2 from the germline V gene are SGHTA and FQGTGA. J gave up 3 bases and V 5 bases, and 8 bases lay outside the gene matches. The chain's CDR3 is CASSPLGREEETQYF. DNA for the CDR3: TGTGCCAGCAGCCCGTTAGGGCGGGAGGAAGAGACCCAGTACTTC.

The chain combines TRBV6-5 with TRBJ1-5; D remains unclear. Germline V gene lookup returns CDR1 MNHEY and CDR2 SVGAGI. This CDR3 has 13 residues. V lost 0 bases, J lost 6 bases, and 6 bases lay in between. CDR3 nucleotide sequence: TGTGCCAGCAGTTACTCGATAGGTCAGCCCCAGCATTTT. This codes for CASSYSIGQPQHF.

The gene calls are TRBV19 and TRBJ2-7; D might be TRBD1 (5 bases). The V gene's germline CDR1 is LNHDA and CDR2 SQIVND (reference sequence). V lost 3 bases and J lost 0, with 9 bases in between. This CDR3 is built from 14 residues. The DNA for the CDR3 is TGTGCCAGTAGTATGGGGCCCCTCTCCTACGAGCAGTACTTC. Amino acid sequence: CASSMGPLSYEQYF.

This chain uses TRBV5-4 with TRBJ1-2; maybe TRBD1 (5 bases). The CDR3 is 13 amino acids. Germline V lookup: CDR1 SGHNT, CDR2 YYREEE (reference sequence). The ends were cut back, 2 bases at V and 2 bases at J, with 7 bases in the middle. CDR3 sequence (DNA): TGTGCCAGCAGCTTACCAGGGAACTATGGCTACACCTTC. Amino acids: CASSLPGNYGYTF.

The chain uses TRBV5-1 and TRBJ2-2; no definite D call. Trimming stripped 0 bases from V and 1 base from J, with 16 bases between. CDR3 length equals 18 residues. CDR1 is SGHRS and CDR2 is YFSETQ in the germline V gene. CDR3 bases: TGCGCCAGCAGCTTGGCCGCGGTCGGCCCCCTGAACACCGGGGAGCTGTTTTTT. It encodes CASSLAAVGPLNTGELFF.

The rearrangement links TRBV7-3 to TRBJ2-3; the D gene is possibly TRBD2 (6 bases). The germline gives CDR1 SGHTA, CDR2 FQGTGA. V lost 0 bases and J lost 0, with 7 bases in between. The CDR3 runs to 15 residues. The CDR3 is CASSLTAGSTDTQYF. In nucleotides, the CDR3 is TGTGCCAGCAGCTTAACAGCGGGTAGCACAGATACGCAGTATTTT.

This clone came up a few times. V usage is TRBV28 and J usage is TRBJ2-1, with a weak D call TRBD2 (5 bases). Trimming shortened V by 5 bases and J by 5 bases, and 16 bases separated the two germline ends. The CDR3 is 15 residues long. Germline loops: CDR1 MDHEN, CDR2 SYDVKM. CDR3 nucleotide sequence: TGTGCCAGCAGTGACCAGCGGACCTTAGACAATGAGCAGTTCTTC. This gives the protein CASSDQRTLDNEQFF.

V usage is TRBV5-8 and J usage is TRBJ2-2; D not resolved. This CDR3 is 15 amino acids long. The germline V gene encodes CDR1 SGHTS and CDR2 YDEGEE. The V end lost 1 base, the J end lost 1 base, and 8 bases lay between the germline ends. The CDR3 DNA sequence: TGTGCCAGCAGCTTGATGCTGTGGAACACCGGGGAGCTGTTTTTT. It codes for CASSLMLWNTGELFF.

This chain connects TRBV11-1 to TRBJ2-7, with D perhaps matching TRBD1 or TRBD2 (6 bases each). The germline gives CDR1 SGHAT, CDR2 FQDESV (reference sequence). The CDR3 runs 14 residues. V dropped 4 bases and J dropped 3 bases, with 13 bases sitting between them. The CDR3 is CASSSEGGIYEQYF. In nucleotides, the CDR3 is TGTGCCAGCAGCTCAGAGGGGGGAATCTACGAGCAGTACTTC.

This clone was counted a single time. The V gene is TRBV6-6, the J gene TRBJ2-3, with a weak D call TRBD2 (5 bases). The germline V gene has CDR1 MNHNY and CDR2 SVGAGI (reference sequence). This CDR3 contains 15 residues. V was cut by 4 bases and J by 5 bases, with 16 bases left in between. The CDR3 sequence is CASSSQRGLLDTQYF. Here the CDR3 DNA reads TGTGCCAGCAGTTCTCAGCGAGGGCTTTTAGATACGCAGTATTTT.

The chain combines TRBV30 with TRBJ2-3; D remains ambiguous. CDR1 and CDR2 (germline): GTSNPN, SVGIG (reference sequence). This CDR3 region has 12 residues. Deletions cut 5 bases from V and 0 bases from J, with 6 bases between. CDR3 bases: TGTGCCTGGCAAGTGAGCACAGATACGCAGTATTTT. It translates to CAWQVSTDTQYF.

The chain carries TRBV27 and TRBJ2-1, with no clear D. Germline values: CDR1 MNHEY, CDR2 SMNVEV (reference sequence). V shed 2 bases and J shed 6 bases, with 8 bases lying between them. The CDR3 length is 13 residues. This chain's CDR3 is CASSLDLVNEQFF. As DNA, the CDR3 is TGTGCCAGCAGTTTAGACTTGGTCAATGAGCAGTTCTTC.

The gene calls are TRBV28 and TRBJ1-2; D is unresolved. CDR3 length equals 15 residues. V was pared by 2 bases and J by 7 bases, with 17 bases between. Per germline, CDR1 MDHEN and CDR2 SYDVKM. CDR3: CASSLPGLMGGGYTF. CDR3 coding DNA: TGTGCCAGCAGTTTACCCGGTTTGATGGGCGGTGGCTACACCTTC.

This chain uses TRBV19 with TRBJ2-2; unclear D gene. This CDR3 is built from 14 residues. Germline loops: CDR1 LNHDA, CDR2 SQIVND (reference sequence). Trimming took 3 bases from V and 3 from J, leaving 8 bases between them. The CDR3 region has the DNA TGTGCCAGTAGTATTGAGGATGACACCGGGGAGCTGTTTTTT. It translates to CASSIEDDTGELFF.

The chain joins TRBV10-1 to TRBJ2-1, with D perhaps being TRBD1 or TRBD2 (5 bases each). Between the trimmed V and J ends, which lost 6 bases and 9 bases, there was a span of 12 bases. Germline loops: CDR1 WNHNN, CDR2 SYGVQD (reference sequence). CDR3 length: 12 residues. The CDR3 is CASSASGGEQFF. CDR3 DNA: TGCGCCAGCAGCGCCTCTGGGGGTGAGCAGTTCTTC.

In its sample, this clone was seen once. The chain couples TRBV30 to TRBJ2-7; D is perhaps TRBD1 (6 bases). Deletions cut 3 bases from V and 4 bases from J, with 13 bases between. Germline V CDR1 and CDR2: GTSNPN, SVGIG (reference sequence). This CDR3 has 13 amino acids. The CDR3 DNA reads TGTGCCTGGAGGGGGGCGAATGGGTACGAGCAGTACTTC. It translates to CAWRGANGYEQYF. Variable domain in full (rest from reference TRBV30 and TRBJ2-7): SQTIHQWPATLVQPVGSPLSLECTVEGTSNPNLYWYRQAAGRGLQLLFYSVGIGQISSEVPQNLSASRPQDRQFILSSKKLLLSDSGFYLCAWRGANGYEQYFGPGTRLTVT.

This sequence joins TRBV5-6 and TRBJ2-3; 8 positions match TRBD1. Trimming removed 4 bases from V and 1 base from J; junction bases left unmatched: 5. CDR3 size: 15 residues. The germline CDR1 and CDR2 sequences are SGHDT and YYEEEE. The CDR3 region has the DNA TGTGCCAGCAGCCCGAACAGGGGGGGCACAGATACGCAGTATTTT. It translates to CASSPNRGGTDTQYF.

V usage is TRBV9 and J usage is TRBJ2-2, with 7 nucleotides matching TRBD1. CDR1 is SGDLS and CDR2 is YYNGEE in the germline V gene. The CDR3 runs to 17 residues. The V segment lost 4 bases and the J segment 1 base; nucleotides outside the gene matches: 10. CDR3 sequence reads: CASSLGVGQVNTGELFF. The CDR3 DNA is TGTGCCAGCAGCCTAGGAGTCGGACAGGTGAACACCGGGGAGCTGTTTTTT. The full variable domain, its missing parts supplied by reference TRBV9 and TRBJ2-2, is DSGVTQTPKHLITATGQRVTLRCSPRSGDLSVYWYQQSLDQGLQFLIQYYNGEERAKGNILERFSAQQFPDLHSELNLSSLELGDSALYFCASSLGVGQVNTGELFFGEGSRLTVL.

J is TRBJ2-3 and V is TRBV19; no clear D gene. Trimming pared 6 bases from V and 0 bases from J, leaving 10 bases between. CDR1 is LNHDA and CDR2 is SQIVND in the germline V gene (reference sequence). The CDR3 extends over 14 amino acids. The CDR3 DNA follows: TGTGCCAGTAGCGAGACTGCTAGCACAGATACGCAGTATTTT. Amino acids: CASSETASTDTQYF.

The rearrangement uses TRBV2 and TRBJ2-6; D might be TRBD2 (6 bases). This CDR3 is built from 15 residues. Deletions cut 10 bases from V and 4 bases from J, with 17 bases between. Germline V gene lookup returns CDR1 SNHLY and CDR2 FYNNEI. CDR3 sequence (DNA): TGTGCCACCCAGGCGGGACTTCGGGGGGCCAACGTCCTGACTTTC. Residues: CATQAGLRGANVLTF.